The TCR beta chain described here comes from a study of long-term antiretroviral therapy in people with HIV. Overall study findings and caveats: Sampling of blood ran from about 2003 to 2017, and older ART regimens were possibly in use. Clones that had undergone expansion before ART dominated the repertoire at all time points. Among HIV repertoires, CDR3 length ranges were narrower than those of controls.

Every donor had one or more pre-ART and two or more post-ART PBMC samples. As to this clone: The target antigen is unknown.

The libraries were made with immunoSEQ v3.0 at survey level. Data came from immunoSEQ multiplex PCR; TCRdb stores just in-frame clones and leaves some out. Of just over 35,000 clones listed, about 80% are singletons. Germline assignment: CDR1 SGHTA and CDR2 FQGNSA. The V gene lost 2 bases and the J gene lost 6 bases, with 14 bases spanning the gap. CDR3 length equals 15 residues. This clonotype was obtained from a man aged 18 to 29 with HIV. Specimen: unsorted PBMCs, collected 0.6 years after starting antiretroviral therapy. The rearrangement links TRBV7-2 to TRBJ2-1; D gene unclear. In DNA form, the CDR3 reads TGTGCCAGCAGCTTATTGCAACCGCCATCCAATGAGCAGTTCTTC. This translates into CASSLLQPPSNEQFF.